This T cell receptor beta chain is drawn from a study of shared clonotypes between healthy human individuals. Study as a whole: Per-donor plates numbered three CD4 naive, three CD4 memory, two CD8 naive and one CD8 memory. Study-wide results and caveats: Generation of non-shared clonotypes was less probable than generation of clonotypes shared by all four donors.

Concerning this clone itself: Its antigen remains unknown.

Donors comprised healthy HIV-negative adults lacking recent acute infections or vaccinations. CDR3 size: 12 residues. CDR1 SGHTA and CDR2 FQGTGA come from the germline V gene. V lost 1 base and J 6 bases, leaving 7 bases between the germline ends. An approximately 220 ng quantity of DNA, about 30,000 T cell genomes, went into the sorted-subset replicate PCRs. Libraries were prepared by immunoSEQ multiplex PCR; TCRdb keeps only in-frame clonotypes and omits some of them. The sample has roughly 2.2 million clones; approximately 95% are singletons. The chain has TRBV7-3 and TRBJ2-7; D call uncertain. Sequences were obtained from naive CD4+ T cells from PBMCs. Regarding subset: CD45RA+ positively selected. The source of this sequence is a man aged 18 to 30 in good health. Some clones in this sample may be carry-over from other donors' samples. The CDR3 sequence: CASSLIPGEQYF. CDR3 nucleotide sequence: TGTGCCAGCAGCTTAATCCCAGGCGAGCAGTACTTC.